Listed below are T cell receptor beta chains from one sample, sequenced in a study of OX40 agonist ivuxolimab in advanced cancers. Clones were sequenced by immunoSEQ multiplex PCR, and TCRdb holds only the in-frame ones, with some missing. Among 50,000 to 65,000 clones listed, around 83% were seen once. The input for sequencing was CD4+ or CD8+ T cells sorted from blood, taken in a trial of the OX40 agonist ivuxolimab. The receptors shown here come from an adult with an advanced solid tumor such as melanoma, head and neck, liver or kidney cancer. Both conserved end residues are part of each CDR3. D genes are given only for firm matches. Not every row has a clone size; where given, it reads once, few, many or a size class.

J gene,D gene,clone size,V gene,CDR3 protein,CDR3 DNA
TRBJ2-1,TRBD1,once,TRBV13,CASSERDREQFF,TGTGCCAGCAGCGAACGGGACAGGGAGCAGTTCTTC
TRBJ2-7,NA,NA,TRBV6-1,CASSAYQQGYEQYF,TGTGCCAGCAGTGCGTACCAACAGGGCTACGAGCAGTACTTC
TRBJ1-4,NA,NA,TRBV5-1,CASSFYTGNEKLFF,TGCGCCAGCAGCTTCTATACAGGCAATGAAAAACTGTTTTTT
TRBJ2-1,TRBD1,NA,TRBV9,CASSVDGQGINEQFF,TGTGCCAGCAGCGTAGATGGACAGGGGATCAATGAGCAGTTCTTC
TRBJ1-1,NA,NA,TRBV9,CASSVAPGLNTEAFF,TGTGCCAGCAGCGTAGCCCCAGGGCTGAACACTGAAGCTTTCTTT
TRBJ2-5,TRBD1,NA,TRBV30,CAWTKQGDAGAQYF,TGTGCCTGGACCAAACAGGGGGATGCAGGGGCCCAGTACTTC
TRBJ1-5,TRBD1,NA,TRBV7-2,CASSVDRGLHQPQHF,TGTGCCAGCAGCGTGGACAGGGGGCTTCATCAGCCCCAGCATTTT
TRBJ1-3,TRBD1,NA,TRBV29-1,CSVVGSTGGENTIYF,TGCAGCGTCGTGGGTTCGACAGGGGGCGAAAACACCATATATTTT
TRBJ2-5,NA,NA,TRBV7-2,CASSRGGAGETQYF,TGTGCCAGCAGCCGTGGGGGGGCGGGAGAGACCCAGTACTTC
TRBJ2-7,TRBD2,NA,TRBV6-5,CASSPSLAGYEQYF,TGTGCCAGCAGCCCTTCACTAGCGGGGTACGAGCAGTACTTC
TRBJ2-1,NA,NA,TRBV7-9,CASSMRLRDEQFF,TGTGCCAGCAGCATGCGACTCCGTGATGAGCAGTTCTTC
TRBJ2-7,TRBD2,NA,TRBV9,CASSRSSGSSYEQYF,TGTGCCAGCAGTCGGTCTAGCGGAAGCTCCTACGAGCAGTACTTC
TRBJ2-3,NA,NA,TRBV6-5,CAIGKAADTQYF,TGTGCCATCGGAAAAGCGGCAGATACGCAGTATTTT
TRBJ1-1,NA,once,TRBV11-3,CASSVQGLGAFF,TGTGCCAGCAGCGTACAGGGATTAGGAGCTTTCTTT
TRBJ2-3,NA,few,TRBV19,CASSLQGQSGRDTQYF,TGTGCCAGTAGTTTGCAAGGACAGAGCGGACGGGATACGCAGTATTTT
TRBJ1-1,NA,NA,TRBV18,CASSYERVGNTEAFF,TGTGCCAGCTCATATGAAAGGGTAGGGAACACTGAAGCTTTCTTT
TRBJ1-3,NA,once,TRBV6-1,CASSENPSLGNTIYF,TGTGCCAGCAGTGAAAATCCATCTCTGGGAAACACCATATATTTT
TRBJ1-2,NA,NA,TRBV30,CAWRGGVGGYTF,TGTGCCTGGAGAGGTGGGGTAGGCGGCTACACCTTC
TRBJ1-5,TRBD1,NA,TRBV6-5,CASSEGQHNQPQHF,TGTGCCAGCAGTGAGGGACAGCACAATCAGCCCCAGCATTTT
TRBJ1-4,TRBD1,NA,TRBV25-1,CASSSDRAIGKLFF,TGTGCCAGCAGTTCGGACAGGGCGATCGGAAAACTGTTTTTT
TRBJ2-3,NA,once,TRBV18,CASSPGLARGEVTQYF,TGTGCCAGCTCACCAGGGCTAGCGAGAGGGGAGGTTACGCAGTATTTT
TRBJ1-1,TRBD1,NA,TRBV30,CARKRQGGGTEAFF,TGTGCCAGGAAAAGACAGGGAGGGGGCACTGAAGCTTTCTTT
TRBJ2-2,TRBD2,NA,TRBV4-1,CASSHASGRGTGELFF,TGCGCCAGCAGCCATGCTAGCGGGAGGGGTACCGGGGAGCTGTTTTTT
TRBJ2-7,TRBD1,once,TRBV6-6,CASRRGQGASYEQYF,TGTGCCAGCAGGCGAGGACAGGGGGCCTCCTACGAGCAGTACTTC
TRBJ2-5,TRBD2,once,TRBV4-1,CASSRGGTEETQYF,TGCGCCAGCAGCCGCGGGGGGACGGAAGAGACCCAGTACTTC
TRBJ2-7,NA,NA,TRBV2,CASNLTPDRSYEQYF,TGTGCCAGCAACCTTACTCCAGACAGGTCCTACGAGCAGTACTTC
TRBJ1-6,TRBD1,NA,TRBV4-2,CASSRDRNSPLHF,TGTGCCAGCAGCCGGGACAGAAATTCACCCCTCCACTTT
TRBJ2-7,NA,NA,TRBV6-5,CASSDPPREQYF,TGTGCCAGCAGTGATCCGCCCCGCGAGCAGTACTTC
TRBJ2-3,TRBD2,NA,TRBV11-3,CASSSPPGTSGSADTQYF,TGTGCCAGCAGCTCACCGCCGGGGACTAGCGGGTCCGCAGATACGCAGTATTTT
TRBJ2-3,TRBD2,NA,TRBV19,CASRPPAGAGLDTQYF,TGTGCCAGTAGACCTCCAGCGGGGGCAGGACTAGATACGCAGTATTTT
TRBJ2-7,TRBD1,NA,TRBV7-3,CASSSTGVYEQYF,TGTGCCAGCAGCTCGACAGGGGTATACGAGCAGTACTTC
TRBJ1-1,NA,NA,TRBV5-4,CASSLVGRGNTEAFF,TGTGCCAGCAGCTTGGTCGGGCGCGGGAACACTGAAGCTTTCTTT
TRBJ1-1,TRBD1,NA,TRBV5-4,CASSTTGGNTEAFF,TGTGCCAGCAGCACGACAGGGGGGAACACTGAAGCTTTCTTT
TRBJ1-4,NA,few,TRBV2,CASSEGITGSGVVNEKLFF,TGTGCCAGCAGTGAAGGAATTACCGGGTCGGGGGTGGTTAATGAAAAACTGTTTTTT
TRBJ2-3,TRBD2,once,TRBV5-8,CASSLTGLAGVYGTDTQYF,TGTGCCAGCAGCTTGACGGGACTAGCGGGAGTTTACGGCACAGATACGCAGTATTTT
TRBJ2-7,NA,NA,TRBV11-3,CASSLSLGRGPVEQYF,TGTGCCAGCAGCTTATCTTTAGGGCGGGGGCCGGTCGAGCAGTACTTC
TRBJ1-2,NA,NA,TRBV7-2,CASSFLDGNYGYTF,TGTGCCAGCAGCTTCCTAGACGGTAACTATGGCTACACCTTC